What follows are 29 T cell receptor beta chains derived from one specimen sequenced in a study of cytomegalovirus exposure and HLA in healthy donors. Both 60 Vbeta primers and 13 Jbeta primers went into the PCR. The data were produced by immunoSEQ multiplex PCR, yet TCRdb's version contains in-frame clones alone and is incomplete. This sample has approximately 110,000 clones, with roughly three quarters found just once. Input material: PBMCs. These receptors came from a woman aged 30 to 39 in good health and CMV-seronegative.

This clone was seen only a few times. The chain combines TRBV5-4 with TRBJ1-1; TRBD1 matches 9 bases. The V gene end was trimmed by 4 bases and the J gene end by 1 base; junction bases not matched to a gene: 5. There are 15 residues in the CDR3. Germline CDR1 reads SGHNT; CDR2 reads YYREEE (reference sequence). The CDR3 nucleotides read TGTGCCAGCAGCCGCCCGGGACAGGGGAACACTGAAGCTTTCTTT. Protein sequence: CASSRPGQGNTEAFF.

This clone came up a few times. The chain couples TRBV5-1 to TRBJ2-1, with 10 bases lining up with TRBD2. The CDR3 runs to 18 residues. With 0 bases clipped from V and 8 bases from J, the junction kept 14 bases outside the gene matches. From germline, CDR1 is SGHRS and CDR2 YFSETQ. The CDR3 loop is CASSLDGLAGGLEYEQFF. The DNA for the CDR3 is TGCGCCAGCAGCTTGGACGGATTAGCGGGAGGTCTTGAGTATGAGCAGTTCTTC.

This chain joins TRBV10-1 and TRBJ2-3, with 8 bases that match TRBD2. V was clipped by 4 bases and J by 6 bases; unmatched bases: 6. CDR1 is WNHNN, CDR2 SYGVQD, per germline (reference sequence). CDR3 length: 14 amino acids. CDR3 in DNA: TGCGCCAGCAGTGCGGGGGGGGCCGGGGATACGCAGTATTTT. Its protein product is CASSAGGAGDTQYF.

The chain combines TRBV19 with TRBJ2-1, with a tentative D call TRBD2 (5 bases). CDR1 is LNHDA and CDR2 is SQIVND in the germline V gene (reference sequence). The CDR3 runs 16 residues. V was pared by 5 bases and J by 9 bases, with 23 bases between. The CDR3 DNA sequence: TGTGCCAGTAGTCTGCAGGAGGACCCCTTTTCTAGTGAGCAGTTCTTC. Amino acids: CASSLQEDPFSSEQFF.

The V and J genes are TRBV5-1 and TRBJ2-7; TRBD1 matches at 7 bases. The V gene end was trimmed by 4 bases and the J gene end by 7 bases; junction bases not matched to a gene: 14. CDR3 size: 15 residues. CDR1 and CDR2 (germline): SGHRS, YFSETQ. The CDR3 spells CASSKQGQLTQEQYF. CDR3 nucleotides: TGCGCCAGCAGCAAGCAGGGACAGCTAACCCAGGAGCAGTACTTC. Using reference TRBV5-1 and TRBJ2-7 for the parts outside the CDR3, the full variable domain is KAGVTQTPRYLIKTRGQQVTLSCSPISGHRSVSWYQQTPGQGLQFLFEYFSETQRNKGNFPGRFSGRQFSNSRSEMNVSTLELGDSALYLCASSKQGQLTQEQYFGPGTRLTVT.

This clone was detected a few times. This chain connects TRBV28 to TRBJ2-2; no clear D gene. V lost 6 bases to trimming and J lost 3 bases, with 14 bases between them. Germline lookup yields CDR1 MDHEN and CDR2 SYDVKM. CDR3 length equals 15 residues. The CDR3 loop is CASSPSNRYTGELFF. As DNA, the CDR3 is TGTGCCAGCAGCCCGTCGAACCGGTACACCGGGGAGCTGTTTTTT. Supplemented by reference TRBV28 and TRBJ2-2, the full variable domain reads DVKVTQSSRYLVKRTGEKVFLECVQDMDHENMFWYRQDPGLGLRLIYFSYDVKMKEKGDIPEGYSVSREKKERFSLILESASTNQTSMYLCASSPSNRYTGELFFGEGSRLTVL.

The chain uses TRBV7-9 and TRBJ2-7; 8 nucleotides agree with TRBD2. Germline V CDR1 and CDR2: SEHNR, FQNEAQ (reference sequence). CDR3 length: 14 amino acids. Trimming removed 5 bases from V and 5 bases from J; junction bases left unmatched: 8. The CDR3 region has the DNA TGTGCCAGCAGCAGCCTACTAGCGGCCCACGAGCAGTACTTC. Protein product: CASSSLLAAHEQYF.

Concerning this clone itself: One end of the junction is discordant with germline, which a read error may explain. The same CDR3 can be traced to other DNA sequences in this sample. The V and J genes are TRBV7-7 and TRBJ2-3, with 7 nucleotides matching TRBD1. The CDR3 length is 13 residues. The germline CDR1 and CDR2 sequences are SSHAT and FNYEAQ (reference sequence). The CDR3 loop reads CASSPTGIDTQYF. DNA for the CDR3: TGTGCTAGCAGCCCGACAGGGATAGATACGCAGTACTTT.

The rearrangement links TRBV7-3 to TRBJ2-3, with D possibly matching TRBD2 (6 bases). The CDR3 runs 17 residues. The V end lost 2 bases, the J end lost 4 bases, and 19 bases lay between the germline ends. Germline CDR1 reads SGHTA; CDR2 reads FQGTGA. The CDR3 loop reads CASSLGHNTGVADTQYF. In nucleotides, the CDR3 is TGTGCCAGCAGCTTAGGTCACAACACGGGAGTGGCAGATACGCAGTATTTT.

The rearrangement uses TRBV27 and TRBJ2-1, with a tentative D call TRBD1 (6 bases). Looked up from germline, CDR1 is MNHEY and CDR2 is SMNVEV (reference sequence). The CDR3 loop spans 15 amino acids. Trimming took off 7 bases at V and 4 bases at J, with 17 bases between the two ends. CDR3 coding DNA: TGTGCCAGCACCTCTCAGGGGAGCGTTTACAATGAGCAGTTCTTC. As protein: CASTSQGSVYNEQFF.

The chain uses TRBV27 and TRBJ2-7, with a tentative D call TRBD2 (5 bases). Looked up from germline, CDR1 is MNHEY and CDR2 is SMNVEV (reference sequence). V was clipped by 4 bases and J by 5 bases, with 6 bases between them. This CDR3 is built from 11 residues. The DNA for the CDR3 is TGTGCCAGCAGTTCCGGGGACGAGCAGTACTTC. Translated, it gives CASSSGDEQYF.

The J gene is TRBJ1-2, the V gene TRBV2; TRBD1 might be the D (6 bases). V lost 5 bases and J lost 5, with 15 bases in between. Germline V gene sequence: CDR1 SNHLY, CDR2 FYNNEI. CDR3 length equals 14 residues. The CDR3 loop is CASSIQGFGYGYTF. The CDR3 coding sequence is TGTGCCAGCAGTATTCAGGGGTTTGGGTATGGCTACACCTTC.

This clone was detected once. The chain uses TRBV5-4 and TRBJ1-4; 7 bases are a match to TRBD1. In germline, CDR1 is SGHNT, CDR2 YYREEE (reference sequence). V was clipped by 4 bases and J by 6 bases; unmatched bases: 6. The CDR3 covers 14 residues. This CDR3 reads CASSTDRVDEKLFF. CDR3 bases: TGTGCCAGCAGCACCGACAGGGTGGATGAAAAACTGTTTTTT. Complete variable domain (other parts from reference TRBV5-4 and TRBJ1-4): ETGVTQSPTHLIKTRGQQVTLRCSSQSGHNTVSWYQQALGQGPQFIFQYYREEENGRGNFPPRFSGLQFPNYSSELNVNALELDDSALYLCASSTDRVDEKLFFGSGTQLSVL.

CDR3 sequence (DNA): TGTGCCTGGAGTCTGGAGATCCGGTCGCATGGCTACACCTTC. Its protein is CAWSLEIRSHGYTF. This chain joins TRBV30 and TRBJ1-2; D is undetermined. Trimming removed 2 bases from V and 6 bases from J, with 16 bases in between. This CDR3 is 14 amino acids long. Germline V CDR1 and CDR2: GTSNPN, SVGIG (reference sequence).

CDR3 amino acids: CASRAGTGYDTEAFF. The CDR3 coding sequence is TGCGCCAGCAGGGCCGGGACAGGGTATGACACTGAAGCTTTCTTT. V is TRBV5-1 and J is TRBJ1-1, with 9 bases aligning to TRBD1. Germline CDR1 and CDR2: SGHRS and YFSETQ. The CDR3 covers 15 residues. J lost 3 bases, V lost 5 bases, and 8 bases had no gene match.

The chain employs TRBV27 and TRBJ1-1; 8 nucleotides align to TRBD1. Unmatched junction bases numbered 10, after V lost 6 bases and J lost 7 bases. The germline CDR1 and CDR2 sequences are MNHEY and SMNVEV (reference sequence). The CDR3 contains 14 residues. The CDR3, as DNA: TGTGCCAGCAGCCAAGACAGGGGCGGCATTGAAGCTTTCTTT. This gives the protein CASSQDRGGIEAFF.

The chain has TRBV9 and TRBJ2-1; possibly TRBD2 for D (5 bases). The germline gives CDR1 SGDLS, CDR2 YYNGEE. This CDR3 contains 14 residues. V was clipped by 0 bases and J by 3 bases, with 7 bases between them. This CDR3 is CASSVGGGYNEQFF. DNA of the CDR3: TGTGCCAGCAGCGTAGGTGGAGGCTACAATGAGCAGTTCTTC.

The gene calls are TRBV30 and TRBJ2-6; D gene unclear. Trimming pared 2 bases from V and 0 bases from J, leaving 5 bases between. The CDR3 length is 14 residues. CDR1 is GTSNPN and CDR2 is SVGIG in the germline V gene (reference sequence). CDR3 residues: CAWSLSSGANVLTF. The CDR3 coding sequence is TGTGCCTGGAGTCTAAGCTCTGGGGCCAACGTCCTGACTTTC.

The chain joins TRBV6-5 to TRBJ1-1, with D possibly matching TRBD1 (6 bases). Trimming removed 0 bases at V and 10 bases at J, with 18 bases between. The CDR3 is 15 residues long. Germline V gives CDR1 MNHEY, CDR2 SVGAGI. This chain's CDR3 is CASSYSGRRKGGAFF. CDR3 coding DNA: TGTGCCAGCAGTTACTCGGGCCGTCGTAAAGGGGGAGCTTTCTTT.

The chain combines TRBV14 with TRBJ2-1; 8 bases agree with TRBD1. Trimming cost V 2 bases and J 3 bases; bases outside gene matches: 6. The germline CDR1 and CDR2 sequences are SGHDN and FVKESK. The CDR3 loop spans 16 amino acids. The CDR3 spells CASSQRRTGSYNEQFF. CDR3 bases: TGTGCCAGCAGCCAACGGAGGACAGGGAGCTACAATGAGCAGTTCTTC.

This rearrangement joins TRBV19 to TRBJ2-1; TRBD2 matches 9 bases. The germline V gene has CDR1 LNHDA and CDR2 SQIVND (reference sequence). The J segment lost 6 bases and the V segment lost 5 bases, leaving 8 bases of the junction unmatched. This CDR3 has 15 amino acids. CDR3 DNA: TGTGCCAGTAGTGATGGGCTAGCGGGGCTCAATGAGCAGTTCTTC. Its protein product is CASSDGLAGLNEQFF.

The chain employs TRBV9 and TRBJ1-1; perhaps TRBD1 as D (5 bases). The CDR3 loop spans 15 amino acids. Trimming pared 0 bases from V and 4 bases from J, leaving 13 bases between. Germline V lookup: CDR1 SGDLS, CDR2 YYNGEE. CDR3 DNA sequence: TGTGCCAGCAGCGTAGATGTGGGGCTGGGCACTGAAGCTTTCTTT. It codes for CASSVDVGLGTEAFF.

The rearrangement uses TRBV19 and TRBJ2-7, with 7 bases matching TRBD1. The CDR3 length is 14 residues. V lost 5 bases and J lost 1; bases outside the gene matches: 5. The V gene's germline CDR1 is LNHDA and CDR2 SQIVND (reference sequence). The CDR3: CASSHGTVSYEQYF. CDR3 nucleotide sequence: TGTGCCAGTAGTCACGGGACAGTATCCTACGAGCAGTACTTC.

J is TRBJ1-3 and V is TRBV30; a weak D match, TRBD1 (5 bases). There are 13 residues in the CDR3. Trimming cost V 4 bases and J 5 bases, with 12 bases left between them. The germline V gene has CDR1 GTSNPN and CDR2 SVGIG (reference sequence). The CDR3 sequence: CAWTIDSRNTIYF. The CDR3 region has the DNA TGTGCCTGGACTATCGACAGCAGAAACACCATATATTTT.

This clone turned up a few times. The chain recombines TRBV5-6 with TRBJ2-5; D is uncertain. This CDR3 region has 12 residues. Germline-derived CDR1 and CDR2 are SGHDT and YYEEEE. V was trimmed by 0 bases and J by 13 bases, leaving 13 bases between them. In nucleotides, the CDR3 is TGTGCCAGCAGCTTGGGCGGCTCCCCGGGGTACTTC. As protein: CASSLGGSPGYF.

This clone was detected only a few times. The chain combines TRBV5-5 with TRBJ2-7, with D perhaps matching TRBD2 (6 bases). Trimming took off 4 bases at V and 3 bases at J, with 11 bases between the two ends. In germline, CDR1 is SGHKS, CDR2 YYEKEE (reference sequence). This CDR3 is 13 amino acids long. The CDR3 DNA is TGTGCCAGCAGCCCCTGGGGGGACTACGAGCAGTACTTC. Protein product: CASSPWGDYEQYF. Combining the CDR3 with reference TRBV5-5 and TRBJ2-7 gives the whole variable domain DAGVTQSPTHLIKTRGQQVTLRCSPISGHKSVSWYQQVLGQGPQFIFQYYEKEERGRGNFPDRFSARQFPNYSSELNVNALLLGDSALYLCASSPWGDYEQYFGPGTRLTVT.

The J gene is TRBJ1-1, the V gene TRBV9; D possibly corresponds to TRBD1 (5 bases). V lost 0 bases and J 4 bases, leaving 10 bases between the germline ends. The CDR3 has 14 amino acids. Germline V gives CDR1 SGDLS, CDR2 YYNGEE. CDR3 sequence: CASSVVQGGTEAFF. The CDR3 DNA reads TGTGCCAGCAGCGTAGTTCAGGGAGGCACTGAAGCTTTCTTT.

This chain joins TRBV6-6 and TRBJ2-7; tentative D call: TRBD1 (6 bases). This CDR3 comprises 12 residues. Germline V CDR1 and CDR2: MNHNY, SVGAGI (reference sequence). The V and J ends lost 6 bases and 5 bases respectively, with 11 bases between them. The CDR3 coding sequence is TGTGCCAGCAGCTCAGGGGTTGACGAGCAGTACTTC. This sequence encodes CASSSGVDEQYF.

This clone has a single count. Other nucleotide sequences in the sample specify the same CDR3. The V gene is TRBV29-1, the J gene TRBJ1-2, with 7 nucleotides matching TRBD1. This CDR3 is built from 14 residues. With V trimmed by 6 bases and J by 0 bases, 7 bases remained unmatched. Germline CDR1 is SQVTM and CDR2 is ANQGSEA. The CDR3 sequence is CSVDRQGSNYGYTF. The CDR3 DNA reads as TGCAGCGTCGATAGACAGGGCTCTAACTATGGCTACACCTTC. Combining the CDR3 with reference TRBV29-1 and TRBJ1-2 gives the whole variable domain SAVISQKPSRDICQRGTSLTIQCQVDSQVTMMFWYRQQPGQSLTLIATANQGSEATYESGFVIDKFPISRPNLTFSTLTVSNMSPEDSSIYLCSVDRQGSNYGYTFGSGTRLTVV.